What follows is one TCR beta chain and its context. Its matching antigen is unknown. The germline V gene encodes CDR1 SGHAT and CDR2 FQNNGV. The J segment lost 2 bases and the V segment lost 7 bases, leaving 14 bases of the junction unmatched. This CDR3 comprises 18 residues. Unique molecular identifiers were built into the TCR beta cDNA libraries. Each CDR3 protein gets one entry after TCRdb re-called the PCR reads with MiXCR. The sample shows 450,000 to 700,000 distinct CDR3 sequences, about 44% of them seen only once. This specimen comes from a study of post-analysis software for immune sequencing data. Overall study findings and caveats: A handful of TRBV segments (TRBV5-6, TRBV5-1 and TRBV20-1 among them) occurred more frequently in patients than in controls.

The sequence was collected from a girl between 5 and 17 years old with multiple sclerosis. The sequencing input was blood. The chain combines TRBV11-2 with TRBJ2-1; 10 nucleotides line up with TRBD1. The CDR3 DNA reads TGTGCCAGCACCCTAACCTTGACAGGGGGCGACGCCTACAATGAGCAGTTCTTC. The encoded protein is CASTLTLTGGDAYNEQFF.